The 28 T cell receptor beta chains given below trace back to one sample, sequenced in a study of T-cell memory formation after mild COVID-19. TCRdb called the 5' RACE reads again in MiXCR, with one record for every CDR3 protein. The sample includes some 300,000 distinct CDR3 sequences, roughly 19% of them seen just once. Input material: PBMCs or a T cell subset sorted from them (not recorded which). The receptor source for this set is a young man who had mild COVID-19 (a few samples of this study predate the infection). Cell type and time point are not known.

The chain uses TRBV28 and TRBJ1-5, with TRBD1 matching over 7 bases. The CDR3 is 14 amino acids. The V and J ends lost 6 bases and 5 bases, in that order; junction bases with no gene match: 7. Looked up from germline, CDR1 is MDHEN and CDR2 is SYDVKM. The CDR3 spells CASSLTGDYQPQHF. As DNA, the CDR3 is TGTGCCAGCAGCTTAACAGGGGACTATCAGCCCCAGCATTTT.

There are a few counts of this clonotype. The J gene is TRBJ1-6, the V gene TRBV28; D remains unclear. The CDR3 totals 11 residues. Germline lookup yields CDR1 MDHEN and CDR2 SYDVKM. V was shortened by 4 bases and J by 7 bases, with 2 bases between the two germline ends. The CDR3 DNA is TGTGCCAGCAGTTGGAATTCACCCCTCCACTTT. It is translated as CASSWNSPLHF.

This clonotype was seen a few times. The chain links TRBV21-1 to TRBJ2-3. TRBV21-1 is annotated as a pseudogene. This CDR3 has 16 residues. The CDR3 region is CASSKDLAPRTDTQYF. CDR3 in DNA: TGTGCCAGCAGCAAAGACTTAGCCCCTCGCACAGATACGCAGTATTTT.

This clonotype was observed a handful of times. The J gene is TRBJ1-5, the V gene TRBV4-1, with 7 bases lining up with TRBD1. V lost 1 base to trimming and J lost 2 bases; unmatched junction nucleotides: 5. Per germline, CDR1 MGHRA and CDR2 YSYEKL. The CDR3 contains 16 residues. The CDR3 spells CASSQVGGTGNQPQHF. The CDR3 nucleotides are TGCGCCAGCAGCCAAGTTGGGGGGACAGGCAATCAGCCCCAGCATTTT.

This clonotype has only a few counts. This rearrangement joins TRBV18 to TRBJ2-1, with D hard to call. V gave up 1 base and J gave up 5 bases, with 9 bases separating them. The CDR3 is made up of 14 amino acids. The germline V gene encodes CDR1 KGHSH and CDR2 LQKENI. CDR3 DNA sequence: TGTGCCAGCTCACCACGGCGCAGCGACAATGAGCAGTTCTTC. Residues: CASSPRRSDNEQFF.

This chain joins TRBV5-1 and TRBJ2-1; no definite D call. Germline lookup yields CDR1 SGHRS and CDR2 YFSETQ. The CDR3 totals 15 residues. V gave up 0 bases and J gave up 6 bases, with 13 bases separating them. The CDR3 nucleotides read TGCGCCAGCAGCTTGGTTTTTTCACACGCCAATGAGCAGTTCTTC. It translates to CASSLVFSHANEQFF.

This clonotype was recorded a few times. This rearrangement joins TRBV12-3 or TRBV12-4 to TRBJ2-1; the match to TRBD1 covers 7 bases. The CDR3 covers 14 residues. V lost 2 bases and J lost 7; bases outside the gene matches: 5. The CDR3, as DNA: TGTGCCAGCAGTTTAAGAGGGGGCGGGAATGAGCAGTTCTTC. Its translation is CASSLRGGGNEQFF.

The CDR3 protein is CASSPTGTGNEQYV. CDR3 DNA: TGTGCCAGCAGCCCAACAGGGACAGGGAACGAGCAGTACGTC. V gene TRBV5-6 combines with J gene TRBJ2-7, with 9 bases identical to TRBD1. CDR3 size: 14 residues. Per the germline V gene, CDR1 is SGHDT and CDR2 is YYEEEE. Trimming took 4 bases from V and 5 from J; bases not matched to a gene: 7.

The rearrangement uses TRBV29-1 and TRBJ1-2, with D unclear. Deletions cut 4 bases from V and 3 bases from J, with 12 bases between. The CDR3 has 13 amino acids. Germline V gene lookup returns CDR1 SQVTM and CDR2 ANQGSEA. The CDR3 coding sequence is TGCAGCGTTGTCGGCGGAGCGTACTATGGCTACACCTTC. This sequence encodes CSVVGGAYYGYTF.

A few counts support this clonotype. The J gene is TRBJ1-1, the V gene TRBV11-2; TRBD1 matches 8 bases. The length of the CDR3 is 14 residues. V lost 2 bases, J lost 4 bases, and 3 bases stayed unmatched. From germline, CDR1 is SGHAT and CDR2 FQNNGV. The CDR3 region is CASSLNDRGTEAFF. The CDR3 nucleotides are TGTGCCAGCAGCTTAAACGACAGGGGCACTGAAGCTTTCTTT.

The rearrangement uses TRBV3-1 and TRBJ1-2; 9 bases align to TRBD1. The V and J ends lost 2 bases and 4 bases, in that order; junction bases with no gene match: 5. Germline V gene lookup returns CDR1 LGHDT and CDR2 YNNKEL (reference sequence). The CDR3 extends over 15 amino acids. CDR3 sequence reads: CASSQSSGQGYGYTF. The CDR3 DNA follows: TGTGCCAGCAGCCAATCATCGGGACAGGGCTATGGCTACACCTTC.

The rearrangement joins TRBV3-1 to TRBJ1-2, with D perhaps matching TRBD1 (6 bases). Trimming left V 1 base short and J 2 bases short, with 11 bases between. This CDR3 region has 15 residues. CDR1 is LGHDT and CDR2 is YNNKEL in the germline V gene (reference sequence). Here the CDR3 DNA reads TGTGCCAGCAGCCAAGGTACAGGGAGGAACTATGGCTACACCTTC. Translated: CASSQGTGRNYGYTF. Using reference TRBV3-1 and TRBJ1-2 for the parts outside the CDR3, the full variable domain is DTAVSQTPKYLVTQMGNDKSIKCEQNLGHDTMYWYKQDSKKFLKIMFSYNNKELIINETVPNRFSPKSPDKAHLNLHINSLELGDSAVYFCASSQGTGRNYGYTFGSGTRLTVV.

This clonotype was seen only a few times. The gene calls are TRBV20-1 and TRBJ2-4; D is unresolved. Trimming stripped 0 bases from V and 0 bases from J, with 6 bases between. Germline V gives CDR1 DFQATT, CDR2 SNEGSKA (reference sequence). The CDR3 has 14 residues. This CDR3 is CSARETLAKNIQYF. The DNA for the CDR3 is TGCAGTGCTAGAGAGACCCTAGCCAAAAACATTCAGTACTTC.

The V call is TRBV7-8, the J call TRBJ2-7, with 14 bases lining up with TRBD2. This CDR3 has 15 amino acids. The V gene end was trimmed by 5 bases and the J gene end by 3 bases; junction bases not matched to a gene: 3. Germline-derived CDR1 and CDR2 are SGHVS and FQNEAQ. DNA for the CDR3: TGTGCCAGCAGCGCGACTAGCGGGGGGGACTACGAGCAGTACGTC. As protein: CASSATSGGDYEQYV.

The sample holds a few counts of this clonotype. This chain uses TRBV23-1 with TRBJ2-2; D unclear. Being an ORF, TRBV23-1 has a function that is uncertain. The CDR3 contains 16 residues. The V gene lost 1 base and the J gene lost 4 bases, with 13 bases spanning the gap. CDR3 bases: TGCGCCAGCAGTCAATATGGGGTGCCGACCACCGGGGAGCTGTTTTTT. This translates into CASSQYGVPTTGELFF.

This chain uses TRBV5-1 with TRBJ2-3; D not certain. This CDR3 spans 13 amino acids. V gave up 4 bases and J gave up 5 bases, with 11 bases separating them. CDR1 is SGHRS, CDR2 YFSETQ, per germline. In DNA form, the CDR3 reads TGCGCCAGCAGCGTGGATTCTGGAGATACGCAGTATTTT. Translating it yields CASSVDSGDTQYF.

In its sample, this clonotype was seen a few times. CDR3 in DNA: TGTGCCAGCTGGATCGGACTAGCGGGGGGCACCGGGGAGCTGTTTTTT. Protein sequence: CASWIGLAGGTGELFF. The chain employs TRBV4-2 and TRBJ2-2; the match to TRBD2 covers 14 bases. CDR1 and CDR2 from the germline V gene are LGHNA and YNFKEQ. This CDR3 has 16 residues. Unmatched junction bases numbered 6, after V lost 8 bases and J lost 4 bases.

The chain links TRBV20-1 to TRBJ1-4; no clear D. CDR3 length equals 13 residues. Trimming took off 6 bases at V and 1 base at J, with 9 bases between the two ends. Germline CDR1 reads DFQATT; CDR2 reads SNEGSKA (reference sequence). CDR3 sequence: CSAPGETNEKLFF. CDR3 nucleotides: TGCAGTGCCCCGGGAGAAACTAATGAAAAACTGTTTTTT.

This clonotype has more than one count but fewer than ten. This chain joins TRBV7-9 and TRBJ2-7; D unclear. CDR1 and CDR2 from the germline V gene are SEHNR and FQNEAQ (reference sequence). V lost 5 bases, J lost 0 bases, and 8 bases lay in between. The CDR3 consists of 13 residues. As DNA, the CDR3 is TGTGCCAGCAGCATGTCCCCCTCCTACGAGCAGTACGTC. Translating gives CASSMSPSYEQYV.

The chain uses TRBV9 and TRBJ2-3; no clear D gene. The length of the CDR3 is 16 residues. The V gene's germline CDR1 is SGDLS and CDR2 YYNGEE. V was shortened by 4 bases and J by 6 bases, with 21 bases between the two germline ends. This chain's CDR3 is CASSPDGRPNDDTQYF. DNA of the CDR3: TGTGCCAGCAGCCCGGACGGGCGCCCCAACGATGATACGCAGTATTTT.

This clonotype was detected only a few times. The chain's CDR3 is CASSYPQGSGANVLTF. CDR3 DNA: TGTGCCAGCAGTTACCCGCAGGGTTCTGGGGCCAACGTCCTGACTTTC. V and J are TRBV6-5 and TRBJ2-6, with a possible D match to TRBD1 (5 bases). The germline V gene has CDR1 MNHEY and CDR2 SVGAGI. Trimming took off 2 bases at V and 1 base at J, with 9 bases between the two ends. This CDR3 has 16 residues.

CDR3 region: CASSHLGRGTDTQYF. In DNA, the CDR3 is TGTGCCAGCAGCCATCTTGGGCGGGGCACAGATACGCAGTATTTT. The V gene is TRBV7-2, the J gene TRBJ2-3; possibly TRBD2 for D (5 bases). Germline assignment: CDR1 SGHTA and CDR2 FQGNSA. Trimming pared 5 bases from V and 1 base from J, leaving 13 bases between. CDR3 size: 15 residues.

The V and J genes are TRBV7-9 and TRBJ2-2; TRBD1 aligns across 7 bases. V lost 5 bases and J lost 6; bases outside the gene matches: 3. CDR3 size: 13 residues. Germline V gene data show CDR1 as SEHNR and CDR2 as FQNEAQ (reference sequence). Here the CDR3 reads CASSLTGSGELFF. In nucleotides, the CDR3 is TGTGCCAGCAGCCTGACAGGGTCCGGGGAGCTGTTTTTT.

The chain is built from TRBV28 and TRBJ1-1, with 8 nucleotides matching TRBD1. CDR3 size: 15 residues. Germline assignment: CDR1 MDHEN and CDR2 SYDVKM. The junction had 4 bases not matched to a gene; V was cut back by 3 bases and J by 1 base. CDR3: CASSFAGTGNTEAFF. As DNA, the CDR3 is TGTGCCAGCAGTTTTGCAGGGACAGGGAACACTGAAGCTTTCTTT.

The chain carries TRBV12-3 or TRBV12-4 and TRBJ1-5, with a tentative D call TRBD1 (5 bases). The CDR3 consists of 14 residues. V was pared by 7 bases and J by 4 bases, with 14 bases between. CDR3 loop: CASTRSGGNQPQHF. The CDR3, as DNA: TGTGCCAGCACTCGTTCTGGGGGGAATCAGCCCCAGCATTTT.

This clonotype was picked up a small number of times. The gene calls are TRBV6-6 and TRBJ2-1; D not resolved. Germline CDR1 MNHNY, CDR2 SVGAGI (reference sequence). V was cut by 5 bases and J by 3 bases, with 14 bases left in between. This CDR3 is built from 15 residues. Here the CDR3 DNA reads TGTGCCAGCAGTCTTCAGACGGGTGACTACAATGAGCAGTTCTTC. Its translation: CASSLQTGDYNEQFF.

This clonotype was counted between two and nine times. This chain connects TRBV6-4 to TRBJ2-3; D gene ambiguous. Germline V CDR1 and CDR2: MRHNA, SNTAGT. Trimming shortened V by 8 bases and J by 0 bases, and 12 bases separated the two germline ends. This CDR3 has 14 amino acids. CDR3 sequence: CASRAAPSTDTQYF. CDR3 DNA sequence: TGTGCCAGCCGGGCGGCCCCTAGCACAGATACGCAGTATTTT.

The chain employs TRBV6-2 or TRBV6-3 and TRBJ1-1; D call uncertain. The V and J ends lost 6 bases and 5 bases respectively, with 10 bases between them. The CDR3 contains 12 residues. Germline V lookup: CDR1 MNHEY, CDR2 SVGEGT. For the CDR3, the DNA is TGTGCCAGCAGCACCGGGTATACTGAAGCTTTCTTT. Amino acid sequence: CASSTGYTEAFF.